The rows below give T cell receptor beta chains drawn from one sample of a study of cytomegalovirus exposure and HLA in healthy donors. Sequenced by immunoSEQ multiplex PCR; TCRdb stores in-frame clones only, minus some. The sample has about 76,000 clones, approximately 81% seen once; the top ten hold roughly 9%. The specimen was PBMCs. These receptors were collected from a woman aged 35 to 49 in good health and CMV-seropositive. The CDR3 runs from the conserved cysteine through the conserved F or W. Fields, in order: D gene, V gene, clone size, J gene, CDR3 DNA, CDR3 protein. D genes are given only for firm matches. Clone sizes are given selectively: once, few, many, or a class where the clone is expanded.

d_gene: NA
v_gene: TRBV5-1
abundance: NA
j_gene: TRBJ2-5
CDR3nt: TGCGCCAGCAGCTTGGATCGGCGGAGGGAAGAGACCCAGTACTTC
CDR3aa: CASSLDRRREETQYF

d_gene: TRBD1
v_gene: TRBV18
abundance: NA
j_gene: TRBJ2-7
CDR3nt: TGTGCCAGCTCACCTGGCGTCAGGGGGTACAACGAGCAGTACTTC
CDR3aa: CASSPGVRGYNEQYF

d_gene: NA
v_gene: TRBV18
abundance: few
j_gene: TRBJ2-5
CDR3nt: TGTGCCAGCTCACCACAGCGCAGCGGACAAGAGACCCAGTACTTC
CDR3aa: CASSPQRSGQETQYF

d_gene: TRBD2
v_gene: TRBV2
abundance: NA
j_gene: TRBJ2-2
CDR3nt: TGTGCCAGCAGTCCACCTCGGGGAGGGACCGGGGAGCTGTTTTTT
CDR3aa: CASSPPRGGTGELFF

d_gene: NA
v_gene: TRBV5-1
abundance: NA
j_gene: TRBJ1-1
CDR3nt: TGCGCCAGCAAGGTCACAGACACTGAAGCTTTCTTT
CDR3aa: CASKVTDTEAFF

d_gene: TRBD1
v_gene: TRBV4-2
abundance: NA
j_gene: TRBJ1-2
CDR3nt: TGTGCCAGCAGCCAAGAGGGACAGGGGCAAGGCTATGGCTACACCTTC
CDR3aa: CASSQEGQGQGYGYTF

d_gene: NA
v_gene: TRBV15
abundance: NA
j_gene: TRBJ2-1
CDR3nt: TGTGCCACCAGCAGAGCAGGGTGGTCCTACAATGAGCAGTTCTTC
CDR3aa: CATSRAGWSYNEQFF

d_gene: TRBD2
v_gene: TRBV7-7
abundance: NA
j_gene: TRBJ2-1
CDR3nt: TGTGCCAGCAGCCCGGCACTAGCGGGGGGGGTAAATGAGCAGTTCTTC
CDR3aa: CASSPALAGGVNEQFF

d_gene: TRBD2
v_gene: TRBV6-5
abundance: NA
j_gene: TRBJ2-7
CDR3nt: TGTGCCAGCAGTTACGGGACTAGCGGGGGATCCTACGAGCAGTACTTC
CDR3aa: CASSYGTSGGSYEQYF

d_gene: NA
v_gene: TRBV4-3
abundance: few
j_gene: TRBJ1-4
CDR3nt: TGCGCCAGCAGCCAAAATGACGGGACAACTAATGAAAAACTGTTTTTT
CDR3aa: CASSQNDGTTNEKLFF

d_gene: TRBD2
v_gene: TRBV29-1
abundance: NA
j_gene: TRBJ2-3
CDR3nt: TGCAGCGTTGAAGATCGGGGGTTGAGGGGCGGGGGTCCCGATACGCAGTATTTT
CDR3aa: CSVEDRGLRGGGPDTQYF

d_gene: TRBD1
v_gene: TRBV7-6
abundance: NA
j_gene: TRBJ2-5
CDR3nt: TGTGCCAGCAGCCCTGGGACAGGGAGGCAAGAGACCCAGTACTTC
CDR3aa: CASSPGTGRQETQYF

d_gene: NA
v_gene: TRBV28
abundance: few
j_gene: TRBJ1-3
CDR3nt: TGTGCCAGCAGTTCCCACGACATTGGAAACACCATATATTTT
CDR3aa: CASSSHDIGNTIYF

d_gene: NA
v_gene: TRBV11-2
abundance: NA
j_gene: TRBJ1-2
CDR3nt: TGTGCCAGCAGCCTCGACAGGCTTAACTATGGCTACACCTTC
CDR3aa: CASSLDRLNYGYTF

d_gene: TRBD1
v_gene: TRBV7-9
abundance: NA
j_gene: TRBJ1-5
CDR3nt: TGTGCCAGCAGCTTACAAGGACAGGTTCGTCAGCCCCAGCATTTT
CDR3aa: CASSLQGQVRQPQHF

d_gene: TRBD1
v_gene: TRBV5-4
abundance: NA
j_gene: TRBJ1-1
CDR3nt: TGTGCCAGCAGCCAGACAGGGATTGAAGCTTTCTTT
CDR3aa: CASSQTGIEAFF

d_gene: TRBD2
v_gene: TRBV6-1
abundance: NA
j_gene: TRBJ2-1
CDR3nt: TGTGCCAGCAGTGATCGGTGGCGGGGGGGATCCTACAATGAGCAGTTCTTC
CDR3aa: CASSDRWRGGSYNEQFF

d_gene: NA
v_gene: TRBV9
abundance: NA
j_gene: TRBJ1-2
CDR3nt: TGTGCCAGCACGCCGCGAGATAACTATGGCTACACCTTC
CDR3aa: CASTPRDNYGYTF

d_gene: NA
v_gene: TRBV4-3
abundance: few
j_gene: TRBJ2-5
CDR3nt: TGCGCCAGCAGCCAAGCCGGAGGACAAGAGACCCAGTACTTC
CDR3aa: CASSQAGGQETQYF

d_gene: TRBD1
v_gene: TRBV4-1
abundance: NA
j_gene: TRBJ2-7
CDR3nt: TGCGCCAGCAGCCAAGGACAGGGAGTGAGCGAGCAGTACTTC
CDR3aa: CASSQGQGVSEQYF

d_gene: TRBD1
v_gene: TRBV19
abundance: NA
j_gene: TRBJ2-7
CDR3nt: TGTGCCAGTAGTTTCTCCGGGACAGGGGGATCCTACGAGCAGTACTTC
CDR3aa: CASSFSGTGGSYEQYF

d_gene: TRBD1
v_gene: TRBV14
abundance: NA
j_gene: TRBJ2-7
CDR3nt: TGTGCCAGCAGCGACAGGGTCTACGAGCAGTACTTC
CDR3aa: CASSDRVYEQYF

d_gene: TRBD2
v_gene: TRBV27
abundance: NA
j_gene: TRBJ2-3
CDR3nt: TGTGCCAGCAGTTTCGTTTCTAGCGGGGGGGCCCAAGATACGCAGTATTTT
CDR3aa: CASSFVSSGGAQDTQYF

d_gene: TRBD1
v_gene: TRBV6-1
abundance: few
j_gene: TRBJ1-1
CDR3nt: TGTGCCAGCAGCCCCGGGACAGGGGCAAGAACTGAAGCTTTCTTT
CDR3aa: CASSPGTGARTEAFF

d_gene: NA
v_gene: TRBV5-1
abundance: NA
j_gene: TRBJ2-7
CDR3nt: TGCGCCAGCAGCCCGGGATCCAGCCAACACTACGAGCAGTACTTC
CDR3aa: CASSPGSSQHYEQYF

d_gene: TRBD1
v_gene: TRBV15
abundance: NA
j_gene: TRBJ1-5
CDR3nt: TGTGCCACCAGCAGAGTTGGGACAGGGGTCAATCAGCCCCAGCATTTT
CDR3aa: CATSRVGTGVNQPQHF

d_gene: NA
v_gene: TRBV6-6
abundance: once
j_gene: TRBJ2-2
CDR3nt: TGTGCCAGCAGTTACTTGGACAGACCCGCCGAACAGCTGTTTTTT
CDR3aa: CASSYLDRPAEQLFF

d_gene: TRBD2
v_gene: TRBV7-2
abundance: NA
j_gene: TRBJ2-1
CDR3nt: TGTGCCAGCAGCTTAAGGCCCCTGTCAGCGGGGTTCCGAGACAATGAGCAGTTCTTC
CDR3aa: CASSLRPLSAGFRDNEQFF

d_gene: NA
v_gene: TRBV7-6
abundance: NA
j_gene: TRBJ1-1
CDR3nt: TGTGCCAGCAGCCCCAGGGGCACTGAAGCTTTCTTT
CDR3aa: CASSPRGTEAFF

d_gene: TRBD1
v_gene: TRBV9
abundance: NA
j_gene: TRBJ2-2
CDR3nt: TGTGCCAGCAGCCGACAGGGCACCGGGGAGCTGTTTTTT
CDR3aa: CASSRQGTGELFF

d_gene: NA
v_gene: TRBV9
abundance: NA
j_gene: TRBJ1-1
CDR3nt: TGTGCCAGCAGCGTAGTAAGTCCGGTTGACACTGAAGCTTTCTTT
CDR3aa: CASSVVSPVDTEAFF

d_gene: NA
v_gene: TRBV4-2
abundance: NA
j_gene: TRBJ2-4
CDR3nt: TGTGCCAGCAGCCAAGATCGGGTGTATTTAAAAAACATTCAGTACTTC
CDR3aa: CASSQDRVYLKNIQYF

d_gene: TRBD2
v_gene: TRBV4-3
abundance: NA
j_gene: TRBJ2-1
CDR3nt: TGCGCCAGCAGCCAAGGGAGGGGGGGACTAGAGTACAATGAGCAGTTCTTC
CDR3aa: CASSQGRGGLEYNEQFF

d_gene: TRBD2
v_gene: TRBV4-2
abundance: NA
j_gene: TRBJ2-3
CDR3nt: TGTGCCAGCAGCCAAGATGGTAGCGGGGGGAGCACAGATACGCAGTATTTT
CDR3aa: CASSQDGSGGSTDTQYF

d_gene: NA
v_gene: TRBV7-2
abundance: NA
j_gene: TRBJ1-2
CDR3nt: TGTGCCAGCAGCTCCCAGACAGGTTCCTATGGCTACACCTTC
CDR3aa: CASSSQTGSYGYTF

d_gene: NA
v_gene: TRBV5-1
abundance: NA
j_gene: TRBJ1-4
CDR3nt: TGCGCCAGCAGGGAGGGGTATGCAACTAATGAAAAACTGTTTTTT
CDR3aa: CASREGYATNEKLFF

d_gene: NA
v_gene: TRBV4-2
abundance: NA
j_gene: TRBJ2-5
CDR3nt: TGTGCCAGCAGCCCCCGCCTCCTAGTGTCAGAGACCCAGTACTTC
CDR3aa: CASSPRLLVSETQYF

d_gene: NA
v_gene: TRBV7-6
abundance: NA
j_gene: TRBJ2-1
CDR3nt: TGTGCCAGCAGCGCACCACCCACCGGGCCCAGGAGGTATGAGCAGTTCTTC
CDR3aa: CASSAPPTGPRRYEQFF

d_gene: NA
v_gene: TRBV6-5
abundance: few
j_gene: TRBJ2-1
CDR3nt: TGTGCCAGCAGTTCCCCGGGGAATGAGCAGTTCTTC
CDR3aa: CASSSPGNEQFF

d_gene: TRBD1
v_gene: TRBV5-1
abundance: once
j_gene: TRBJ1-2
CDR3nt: TGCGCCAGCAGCCCGGGACAGAATAGAGGCTACACCTTC
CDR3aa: CASSPGQNRGYTF

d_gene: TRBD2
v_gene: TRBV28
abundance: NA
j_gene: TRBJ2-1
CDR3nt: TGTGCCAGCACGACTAGCGGGGGGAAAATTTCCTACAATGAGCAGTTCTTC
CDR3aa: CASTTSGGKISYNEQFF

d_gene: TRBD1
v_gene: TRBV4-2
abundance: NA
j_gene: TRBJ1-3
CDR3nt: TGTGCCAGCAGCCAACTGGGACAGGGGGCTTCTGGAAACACCATATATTTT
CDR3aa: CASSQLGQGASGNTIYF

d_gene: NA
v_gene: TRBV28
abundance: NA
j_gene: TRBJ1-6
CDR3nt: TGTGCCAGCAGCCGGGTGGATAATTCACCCCTCCACTTT
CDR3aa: CASSRVDNSPLHF

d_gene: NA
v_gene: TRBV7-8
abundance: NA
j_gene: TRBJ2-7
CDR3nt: TGTGCCAGCAGCTTATCTCGGGGAGTTGACTCCTACGAGCAGTACTTC
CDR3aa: CASSLSRGVDSYEQYF

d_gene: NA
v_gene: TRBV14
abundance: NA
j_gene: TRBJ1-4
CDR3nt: TGTGCCAGCAGCCAAGGTGTACAGCCTTTTGAAAAACTGTTTTTT
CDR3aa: CASSQGVQPFEKLFF

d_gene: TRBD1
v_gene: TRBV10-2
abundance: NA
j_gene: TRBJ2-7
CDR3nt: TGCGCCAGCAGTGAGCTCCTTAGGACAGGGAGAATGGACGAGCAGTACTTC
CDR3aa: CASSELLRTGRMDEQYF

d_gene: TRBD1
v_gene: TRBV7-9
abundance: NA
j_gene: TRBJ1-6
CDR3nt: TGTGCCAGCAGAACGGGACAGGGTAGTTCACCCCTCCACTTT
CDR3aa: CASRTGQGSSPLHF

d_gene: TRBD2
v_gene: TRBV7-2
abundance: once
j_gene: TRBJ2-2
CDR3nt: TGTGCCAGCAGCTTAGACGGGGGAGGGTTTGTCACCGAGGAGCTGTTTTTT
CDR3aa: CASSLDGGGFVTEELFF

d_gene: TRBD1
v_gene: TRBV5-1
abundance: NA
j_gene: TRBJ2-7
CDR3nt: TGCGCCAGAAGACAGGGGCGCTCCTACGAGCAGTACTTC
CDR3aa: CARRQGRSYEQYF

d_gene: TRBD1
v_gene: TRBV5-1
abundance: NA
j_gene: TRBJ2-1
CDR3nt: TGCGCCAGCAGCTTAGGGGGCGTGGGGGATGAGCAGTTCTTC
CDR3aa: CASSLGGVGDEQFF

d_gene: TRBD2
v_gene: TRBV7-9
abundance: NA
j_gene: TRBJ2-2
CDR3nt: TGTGCCAGCAGCGGAAGGACTAGCGGGGGAAACACCGGGGAGCTGTTTTTT
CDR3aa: CASSGRTSGGNTGELFF

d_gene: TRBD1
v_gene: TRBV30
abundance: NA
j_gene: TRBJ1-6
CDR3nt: TGTGCCTGGAGACTCCCCGACAGGGACAGGTCACCCCTCCACTTT
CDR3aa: CAWRLPDRDRSPLHF

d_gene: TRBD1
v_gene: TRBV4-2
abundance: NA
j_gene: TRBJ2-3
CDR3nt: TGTGCCAGCAGCCCGGGACAGGAAGACACAGATACGCAGTATTTT
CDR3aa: CASSPGQEDTDTQYF